What follows are 21 T cell receptor beta chains derived from one specimen sequenced in a study of T cell changes during pregnancy in multiple sclerosis. The method was immunoSEQ multiplex PCR; TCRdb's version includes in-frame clones alone and lacks a portion of them. The data hold tens of thousands of clones, with approximately 81% observed a single time. This sample comprised CD4+ T cells from peripheral blood mononuclear cells, obtained before pregnancy. Receptors originate from a female donor with multiple sclerosis, enrolled in a pregnancy study.

The chain joins TRBV11-1 to TRBJ2-1; D might be TRBD2 (6 bases). Germline V gene data show CDR1 as SGHAT and CDR2 as FQDESV (reference sequence). V lost 5 bases and J 9 bases, leaving 14 bases between the germline ends. The CDR3 consists of 13 residues. CDR3 sequence: CASSGTHASEQFF. The DNA of the CDR3 is TGTGCCAGCAGCGGGACTCACGCCAGTGAGCAGTTCTTC.

The V gene is TRBV4-1, the J gene TRBJ1-4; D unclear. Per germline, CDR1 MGHRA and CDR2 YSYEKL. This CDR3 is 17 amino acids long. V lost 0 bases and J 0 bases, leaving 11 bases between the germline ends. This CDR3 is CASSQDKWSATNEKLFF. The CDR3 DNA reads TGCGCCAGCAGCCAAGATAAGTGGTCAGCAACTAATGAAAAACTGTTTTTT.

V usage is TRBV4-1 and J usage is TRBJ2-1, with D possibly being TRBD1 (6 bases). The CDR3 runs to 15 residues. Trimming pared 0 bases from V and 3 bases from J, leaving 9 bases between. Germline V gene data show CDR1 as MGHRA and CDR2 as YSYEKL. The CDR3 spells CASSQDQGRYNEQFF. CDR3 DNA: TGCGCCAGCAGCCAAGACCAGGGGCGCTACAATGAGCAGTTCTTC.

This rearrangement joins TRBV5-1 to TRBJ1-2; D unclear. The CDR3 has 14 amino acids. The germline V gene has CDR1 SGHRS and CDR2 YFSETQ. Between the trimmed V and J ends, which lost 0 bases and 1 base, there was a span of 7 bases. The CDR3 sequence: CASSLGTSNYGYTF. The CDR3 region has the DNA TGCGCCAGCAGCTTGGGGACTAGTAACTATGGCTACACCTTC.

In its sample, this clone was seen once. The V call is TRBV10-1, the J call TRBJ1-1; maybe TRBD1 (6 bases). Germline values: CDR1 WNHNN, CDR2 SYGVQD (reference sequence). This CDR3 has 13 amino acids. Between the trimmed V and J ends, which lost 5 bases and 1 base, there was a span of 8 bases. The CDR3 reads CASSRQENTEAFF. In DNA form, the CDR3 reads TGCGCCAGCAGTAGACAGGAGAACACTGAAGCTTTCTTT.

The chain joins TRBV5-4 to TRBJ2-1; 9 nucleotides line up with TRBD1. Germline V gene data show CDR1 as SGHNT and CDR2 as YYREEE (reference sequence). The CDR3 runs 15 residues. The V segment lost 4 bases and the J segment 8 bases; nucleotides outside the gene matches: 10. The CDR3 DNA follows: TGTGCCAGCAGCCCGCAACAGGGGGCCTTGCATGAGCAGTTCTTC. Translating gives CASSPQQGALHEQFF.

V and J are TRBV4-1 and TRBJ2-1; 15 nucleotides line up with TRBD2. CDR1 is MGHRA and CDR2 is YSYEKL in the germline V gene. The V and J ends lost 4 bases and 7 bases, in that order; junction bases with no gene match: 8. The CDR3 loop spans 17 amino acids. CDR3 sequence: CASSPNGLAGGRNEQFF. The CDR3 bases are TGCGCCAGCAGCCCGAATGGACTAGCGGGGGGGCGTAATGAGCAGTTCTTC.

This sequence joins TRBV10-3 and TRBJ2-2, with 8 bases aligning to TRBD1. Germline assignment: CDR1 ENHRY and CDR2 SYGVKD. V dropped 6 bases and J dropped 5; count of bases not matched to a gene: 5. The CDR3 sequence is 14 residues long. The CDR3 nucleotides read TGTGCCATCAGGACAGGGGTCGGGACCGGGGAGCTGTTTTTT. Protein: CAIRTGVGTGELFF.

The chain uses TRBV19 and TRBJ1-1; 7 bases align to TRBD1. V gave up 7 bases and J gave up 1 base; unmatched junction bases: 24. Germline assignment: CDR1 LNHDA and CDR2 SQIVND (reference sequence). The CDR3 totals 20 residues. In DNA, the CDR3 is TGTGCCAGTACTGTTAGAGGACCAGGGTTCCGAGGGGGCCCGAACACTGAAGCTTTCTTT. Amino acid sequence: CASTVRGPGFRGGPNTEAFF.

This chain uses TRBV6-6 with TRBJ1-2, with no clear D. The V end lost 0 bases, the J end lost 5 bases, and 7 bases lay between the germline ends. Germline CDR1 is MNHNY and CDR2 is SVGAGI (reference sequence). This CDR3 is built from 13 residues. This CDR3 is CASSYSAHYGYTF. As DNA, the CDR3 is TGTGCCAGCAGTTACTCGGCACATTATGGCTACACCTTC.

This clone was detected a few times. V and J are TRBV19 and TRBJ2-7, with a possible D match to TRBD1 (5 bases). CDR1 and CDR2 (germline): LNHDA, SQIVND (reference sequence). The CDR3 consists of 14 residues. V lost 5 bases and J 0 bases, leaving 11 bases between the germline ends. The CDR3 is CASSPQASSYEQYF. In nucleotides, the CDR3 is TGTGCCAGTAGTCCACAGGCGAGCTCCTACGAGCAGTACTTC.

The rearrangement uses TRBV4-1 and TRBJ2-6; 7 bases match TRBD1. With V trimmed by 0 bases and J by 2 bases, 10 bases remained unmatched. Germline V lookup: CDR1 MGHRA, CDR2 YSYEKL. CDR3 length: 19 amino acids. This CDR3 reads CASSQDRDSGAAGANVLTF. In DNA, the CDR3 is TGCGCCAGCAGCCAAGATCGGGACAGCGGAGCGGCTGGGGCCAACGTCCTGACTTTC.

This rearrangement joins TRBV18 to TRBJ1-2, with TRBD1 as a possible D gene (6 bases). This CDR3 contains 14 residues. Germline CDR1 reads KGHSH; CDR2 reads LQKENI. The ends were cut back, 0 bases at V and 6 bases at J, with 11 bases in the middle. Written as DNA, the CDR3 is TGTGCCAGCTCACCACCTACAGGGAGCCATGGCTACACCTTC. Its protein product is CASSPPTGSHGYTF.

The chain has TRBV29-1 and TRBJ1-1; D is undetermined. CDR3 size: 11 residues. CDR1 is SQVTM and CDR2 is ANQGSEA in the germline V gene. Trimming cost V 3 bases and J 1 base, with 3 bases left between them. The DNA for the CDR3 is TGCAGCGTTGACGGGAACACTGAAGCTTTCTTT. It codes for CSVDGNTEAFF.

The chain has TRBV15 and TRBJ1-4; maybe TRBD1 (5 bases). Per the germline V gene, CDR1 is LNHNV and CDR2 is YYDKDF (reference sequence). This CDR3 has 15 amino acids. V was cut by 1 base and J by 8 bases, with 14 bases left in between. CDR3 in amino acids: CATSRAREGGEKLFF. CDR3 DNA: TGTGCCACCAGCAGAGCCAGGGAGGGAGGAGAAAAACTGTTTTTT. The whole variable domain, remainder taken from reference TRBV15 and TRBJ1-4, is DAMVIQNPRYQVTQFGKPVTLSCSQTLNHNVMYWYQQKSSQAPKLLFHYYDKDFNNEADTPDNFQSRRPNTSFCFLDIRSPGLGDTAMYLCATSRAREGGEKLFFGSGTQLSVL.

The V gene is TRBV7-8, the J gene TRBJ2-1; TRBD2 matches 9 bases. Germline loops: CDR1 SGHVS, CDR2 FQNEAQ. V gave up 3 bases and J gave up 15 bases; unmatched junction bases: 9. This CDR3 comprises 13 residues. The CDR3 sequence is CASSFRLAEKPFF. Here the CDR3 DNA reads TGTGCCAGCAGCTTTCGACTAGCGGAGAAACCGTTCTTC.

The rearrangement links TRBV4-3 to TRBJ1-2, with D uncertain. The V and J ends lost 3 bases and 2 bases respectively, with 7 bases between them. Germline CDR1 LGHNA, CDR2 YSLEER. CDR3 length: 13 residues. In DNA form, the CDR3 reads TGCGCCAGCAGCCAGACGAGGAACTATGGCTACACCTTC. Translated, it gives CASSQTRNYGYTF.

The CDR3 sequence is CASSHDRAETQYF. The CDR3 region has the DNA TGTGCCAGCAGCCATGACAGGGCTGAGACCCAGTACTTC. The genes are TRBV11-3 and TRBJ2-5; 7 positions agree with TRBD1. The CDR3 totals 13 residues. Germline assignment: CDR1 SGHNT and CDR2 YENEEA. The V and J ends lost 5 bases and 5 bases, in that order; junction bases with no gene match: 5.

This chain links TRBV6-5 with TRBJ1-2; 7 bases line up with TRBD1. CDR1 is MNHEY, CDR2 SVGAGI, per germline. V trimming: 2 bases; J trimming: 4 bases; junction bases outside the gene matches: 1. The CDR3 contains 13 residues. This chain's CDR3 is CASSYDRAYGYTF. CDR3 DNA: TGTGCCAGCAGTTACGACAGGGCCTATGGCTACACCTTC.

The chain carries TRBV6-5 and TRBJ2-7; D may be TRBD1 (6 bases). Germline V gene data show CDR1 as MNHEY and CDR2 as SVGAGI. The V and J ends lost 7 bases and 3 bases respectively, with 13 bases between them. This CDR3 is built from 13 residues. The CDR3 spells CASTSRGYYEQYF. CDR3 coding DNA: TGTGCCAGCACTTCCAGGGGCTACTACGAGCAGTACTTC.

The chain recombines TRBV5-5 with TRBJ1-2; D gene uncertain. V was cut by 2 bases and J by 8 bases, with 10 bases left in between. Germline CDR1 SGHKS, CDR2 YYEKEE (reference sequence). The CDR3 contains 12 residues. The chain's CDR3 is CASSLEGGGYTF. The CDR3 nucleotides are TGTGCCAGCAGCTTAGAGGGCGGCGGCTACACCTTC.